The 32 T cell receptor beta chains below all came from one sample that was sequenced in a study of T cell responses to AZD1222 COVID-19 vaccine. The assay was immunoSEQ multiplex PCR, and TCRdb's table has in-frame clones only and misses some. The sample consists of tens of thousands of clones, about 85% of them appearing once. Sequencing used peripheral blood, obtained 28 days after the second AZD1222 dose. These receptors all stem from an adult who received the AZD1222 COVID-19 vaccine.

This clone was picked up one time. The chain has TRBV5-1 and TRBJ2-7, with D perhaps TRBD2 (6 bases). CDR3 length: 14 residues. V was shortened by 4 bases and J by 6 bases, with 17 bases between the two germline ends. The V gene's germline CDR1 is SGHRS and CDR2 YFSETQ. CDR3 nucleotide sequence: TGCGCCAGCAGCGCGGGACTCCAGGAGGGCGAGCAGTACTTC. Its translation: CASSAGLQEGEQYF.

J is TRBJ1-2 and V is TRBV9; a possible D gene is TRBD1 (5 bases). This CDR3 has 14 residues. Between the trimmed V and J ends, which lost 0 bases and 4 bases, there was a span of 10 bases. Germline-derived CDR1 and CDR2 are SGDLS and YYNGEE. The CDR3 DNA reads TGTGCCAGCAGCGTAGCGACAGCAACCTATGGCTACACCTTC. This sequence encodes CASSVATATYGYTF.

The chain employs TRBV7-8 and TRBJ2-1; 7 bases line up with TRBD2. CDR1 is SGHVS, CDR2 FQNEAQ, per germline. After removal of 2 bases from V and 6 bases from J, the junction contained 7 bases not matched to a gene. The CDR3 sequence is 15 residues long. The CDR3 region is CASSLPRTRSNEQFF. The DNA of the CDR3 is TGTGCCAGCAGCTTACCCCGGACTAGGTCCAATGAGCAGTTCTTC.

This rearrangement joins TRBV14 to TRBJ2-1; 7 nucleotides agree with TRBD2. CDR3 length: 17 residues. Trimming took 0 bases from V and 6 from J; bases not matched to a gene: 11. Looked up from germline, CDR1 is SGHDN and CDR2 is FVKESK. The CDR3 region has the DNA TGTGCCAGCAGCCAAGAAAGGCCGGGGGGATGGAGCAATGAGCAGTTCTTC. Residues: CASSQERPGGWSNEQFF.

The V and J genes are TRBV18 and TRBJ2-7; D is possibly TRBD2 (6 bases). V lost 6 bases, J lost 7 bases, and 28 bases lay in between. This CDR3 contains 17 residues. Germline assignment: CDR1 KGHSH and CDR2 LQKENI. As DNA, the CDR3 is TGTGCCAGCTCCATTTTTCGAACACGGGAGACGACCGGGGAGCAGTACTTC. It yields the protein CASSIFRTRETTGEQYF.

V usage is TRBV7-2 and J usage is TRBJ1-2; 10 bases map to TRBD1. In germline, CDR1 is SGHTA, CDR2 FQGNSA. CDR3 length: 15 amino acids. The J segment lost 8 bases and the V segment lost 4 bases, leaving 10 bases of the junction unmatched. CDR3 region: CASSSPGQGMSGYTF. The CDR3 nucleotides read TGTGCCAGCAGCTCGCCGGGACAGGGGATGAGCGGCTACACCTTC.

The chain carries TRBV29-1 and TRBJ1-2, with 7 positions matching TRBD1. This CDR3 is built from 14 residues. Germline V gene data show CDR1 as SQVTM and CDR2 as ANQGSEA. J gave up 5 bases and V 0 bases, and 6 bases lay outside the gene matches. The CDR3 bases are TGCAGCGTTGAAGATCTGGCAGGGGGGTATGGCTACACCTTC. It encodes CSVEDLAGGYGYTF.

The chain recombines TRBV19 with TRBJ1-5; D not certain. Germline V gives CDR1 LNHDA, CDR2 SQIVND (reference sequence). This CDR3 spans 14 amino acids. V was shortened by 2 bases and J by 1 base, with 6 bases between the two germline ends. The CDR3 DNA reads TGTGCCAGTAGTATAAGAGGGAGCAATCAGCCCCAGCATTTT. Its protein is CASSIRGSNQPQHF.

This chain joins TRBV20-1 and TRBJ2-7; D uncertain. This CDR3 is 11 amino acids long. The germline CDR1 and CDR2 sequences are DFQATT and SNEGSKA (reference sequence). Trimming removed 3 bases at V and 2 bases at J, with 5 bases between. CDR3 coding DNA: TGCAGTGCTAGTTCTCCCTACGAGCAGTACTTC. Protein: CSASSPYEQYF.

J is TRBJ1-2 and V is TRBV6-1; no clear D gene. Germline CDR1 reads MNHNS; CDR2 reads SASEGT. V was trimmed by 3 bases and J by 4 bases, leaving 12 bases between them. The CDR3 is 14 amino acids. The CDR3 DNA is TGTGCCAGCAGTGATTCGGGGTTGTTCTATGGCTACACCTTC. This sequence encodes CASSDSGLFYGYTF.

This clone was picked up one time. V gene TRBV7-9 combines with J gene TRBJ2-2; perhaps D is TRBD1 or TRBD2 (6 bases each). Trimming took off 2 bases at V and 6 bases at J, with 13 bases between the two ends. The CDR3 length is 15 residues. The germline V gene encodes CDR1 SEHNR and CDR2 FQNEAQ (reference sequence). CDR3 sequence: CASSLRGAGAGELFF. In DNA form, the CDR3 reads TGTGCCAGCAGCTTAAGGGGGGCAGGCGCCGGGGAGCTGTTTTTT.

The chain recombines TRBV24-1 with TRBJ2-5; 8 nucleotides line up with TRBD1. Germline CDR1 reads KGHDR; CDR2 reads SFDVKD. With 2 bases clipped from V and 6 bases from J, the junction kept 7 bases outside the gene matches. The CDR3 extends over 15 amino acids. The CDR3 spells CATSDSRTGWQTQYF. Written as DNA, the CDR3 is TGTGCCACCAGTGATTCCCGGACAGGGTGGCAGACCCAGTACTTC.

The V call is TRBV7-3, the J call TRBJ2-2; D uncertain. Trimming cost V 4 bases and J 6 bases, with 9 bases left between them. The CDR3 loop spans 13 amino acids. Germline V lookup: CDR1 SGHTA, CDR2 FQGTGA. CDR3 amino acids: CASSSGEAGELFF. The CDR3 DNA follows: TGTGCCAGCAGCTCCGGAGAGGCCGGGGAGCTGTTTTTT.

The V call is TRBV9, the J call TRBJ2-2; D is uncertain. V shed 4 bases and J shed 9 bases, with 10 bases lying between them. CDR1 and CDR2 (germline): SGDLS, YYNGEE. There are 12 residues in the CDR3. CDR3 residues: CASSPSGRELFF. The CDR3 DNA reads TGTGCCAGCAGCCCTTCTGGGAGGGAGCTGTTTTTT.

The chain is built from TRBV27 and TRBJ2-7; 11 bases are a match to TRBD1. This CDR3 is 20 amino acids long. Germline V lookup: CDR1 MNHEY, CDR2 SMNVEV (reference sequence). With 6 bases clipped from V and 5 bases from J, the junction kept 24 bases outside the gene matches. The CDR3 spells CASSRITGTGGPTDYHEQYF. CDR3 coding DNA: TGTGCCAGCAGCCGAATTACTGGGACAGGGGGGCCCACCGACTATCACGAGCAGTACTTC.

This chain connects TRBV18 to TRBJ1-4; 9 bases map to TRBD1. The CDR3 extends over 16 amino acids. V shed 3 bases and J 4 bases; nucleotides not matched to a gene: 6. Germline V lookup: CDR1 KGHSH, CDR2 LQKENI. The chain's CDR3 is CASSPRTGGGNEKLFF. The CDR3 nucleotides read TGTGCCAGCTCACCGCGCACAGGGGGCGGTAATGAAAAACTGTTTTTT.

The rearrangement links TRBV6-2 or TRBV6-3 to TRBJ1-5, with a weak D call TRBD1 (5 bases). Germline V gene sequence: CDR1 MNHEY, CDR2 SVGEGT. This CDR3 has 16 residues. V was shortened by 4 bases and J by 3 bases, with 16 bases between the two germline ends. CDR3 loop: CASSSSSGHLNQPQHF. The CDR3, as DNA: TGTGCCAGCAGTTCGTCATCCGGACACCTCAATCAGCCCCAGCATTTT.

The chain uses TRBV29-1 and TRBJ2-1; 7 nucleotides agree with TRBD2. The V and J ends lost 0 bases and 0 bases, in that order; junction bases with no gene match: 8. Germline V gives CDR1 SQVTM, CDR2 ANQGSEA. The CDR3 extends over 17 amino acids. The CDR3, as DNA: TGCAGCGTTGAAGATCTGGGGGACTACCGCTCCTACAATGAGCAGTTCTTC. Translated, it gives CSVEDLGDYRSYNEQFF.

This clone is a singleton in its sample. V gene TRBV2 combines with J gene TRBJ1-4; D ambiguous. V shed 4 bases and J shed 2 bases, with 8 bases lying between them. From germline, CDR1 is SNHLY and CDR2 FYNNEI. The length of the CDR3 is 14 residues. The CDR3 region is CASSVTPTNEKLFF. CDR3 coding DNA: TGTGCCAGCAGTGTGACACCTACTAATGAAAAACTGTTTTTT.

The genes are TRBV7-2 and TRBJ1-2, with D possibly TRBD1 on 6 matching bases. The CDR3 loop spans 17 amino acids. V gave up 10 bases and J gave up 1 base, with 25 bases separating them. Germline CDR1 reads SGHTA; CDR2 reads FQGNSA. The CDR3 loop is CAIFPRGTSPFNYGYTF. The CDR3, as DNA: TGTGCCATCTTCCCTAGGGGGACGAGCCCATTTAACTATGGCTACACCTTC.

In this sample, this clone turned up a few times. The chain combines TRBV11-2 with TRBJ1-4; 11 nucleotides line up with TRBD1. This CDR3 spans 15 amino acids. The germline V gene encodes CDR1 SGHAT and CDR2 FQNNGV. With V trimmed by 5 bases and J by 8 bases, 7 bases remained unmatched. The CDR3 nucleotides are TGTGCCAGCAGCAAAGGGGACAGGGGGACGGAAAAACTGTTTTTT. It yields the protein CASSKGDRGTEKLFF.

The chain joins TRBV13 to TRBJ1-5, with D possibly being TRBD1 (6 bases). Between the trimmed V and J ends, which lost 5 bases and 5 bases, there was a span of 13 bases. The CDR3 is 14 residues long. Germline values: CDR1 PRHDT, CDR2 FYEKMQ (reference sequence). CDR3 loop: CASSHGGGDQPQHF. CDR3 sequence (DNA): TGTGCCAGCAGCCATGGGGGGGGCGATCAGCCCCAGCATTTT.

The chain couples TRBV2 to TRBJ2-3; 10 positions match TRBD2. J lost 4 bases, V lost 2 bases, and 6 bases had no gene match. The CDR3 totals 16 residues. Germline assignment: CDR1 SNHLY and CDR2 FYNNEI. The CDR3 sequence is CASSELVAGGSDTQYF. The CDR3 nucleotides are TGTGCCAGCAGTGAATTGGTAGCGGGAGGATCAGATACGCAGTATTTT.

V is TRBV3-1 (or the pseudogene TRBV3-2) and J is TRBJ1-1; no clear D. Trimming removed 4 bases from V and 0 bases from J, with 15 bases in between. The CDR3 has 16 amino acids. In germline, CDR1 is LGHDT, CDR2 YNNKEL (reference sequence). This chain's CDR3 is CASSPRGLPMNTEAFF. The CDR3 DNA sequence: TGTGCCAGCAGCCCCCGCGGCCTGCCAATGAACACTGAAGCTTTCTTT.

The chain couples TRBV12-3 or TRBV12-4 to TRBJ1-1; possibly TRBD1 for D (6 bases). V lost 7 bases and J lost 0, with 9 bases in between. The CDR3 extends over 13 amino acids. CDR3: CASTGQMNTEAFF. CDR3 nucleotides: TGTGCCAGCACCGGACAGATGAACACTGAAGCTTTCTTT.

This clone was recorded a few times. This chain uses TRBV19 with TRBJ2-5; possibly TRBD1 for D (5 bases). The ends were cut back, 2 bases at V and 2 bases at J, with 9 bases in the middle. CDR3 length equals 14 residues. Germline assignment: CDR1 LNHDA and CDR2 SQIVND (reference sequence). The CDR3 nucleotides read TGTGCCAGTAGTATAATGACAGCTCAAGAGACCCAGTACTTC. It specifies CASSIMTAQETQYF. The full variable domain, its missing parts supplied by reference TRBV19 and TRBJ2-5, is DGGITQSPKYLFRKEGQNVTLSCEQNLNHDAMYWYRQDPGQGLRLIYYSQIVNDFQKGDIAEGYSVSREKKESFPLTVTSAQKNPTAFYLCASSIMTAQETQYFGPGTRLLVL.

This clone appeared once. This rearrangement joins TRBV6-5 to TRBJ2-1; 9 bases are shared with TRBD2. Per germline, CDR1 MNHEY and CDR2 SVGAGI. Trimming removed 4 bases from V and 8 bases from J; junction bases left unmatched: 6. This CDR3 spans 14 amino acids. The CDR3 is CASSSAGGWDEQFF. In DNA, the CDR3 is TGTGCCAGCAGTTCAGCGGGAGGATGGGATGAGCAGTTCTTC.

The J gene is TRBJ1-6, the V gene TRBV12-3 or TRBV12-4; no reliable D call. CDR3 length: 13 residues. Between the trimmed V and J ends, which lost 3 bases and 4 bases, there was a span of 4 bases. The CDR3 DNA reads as TGTGCCAGCAGTTTTGCTTATAATTCACCCCTCCACTTT. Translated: CASSFAYNSPLHF.

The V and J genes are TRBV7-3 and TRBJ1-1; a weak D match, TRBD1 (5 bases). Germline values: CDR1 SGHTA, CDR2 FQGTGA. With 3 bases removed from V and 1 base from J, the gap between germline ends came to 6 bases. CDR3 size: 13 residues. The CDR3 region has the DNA TGTGCCAGCAGCTTTACAGGGAACACTGAAGCTTTCTTT. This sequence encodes CASSFTGNTEAFF.

For the CDR3, the DNA is TGTGCCAGCAGCGTACAGGCGATGAACACTGAAGCTTTCTTT. This translates into CASSVQAMNTEAFF. The V gene is TRBV11-2, the J gene TRBJ1-1, with D tentatively TRBD1 (5 bases). Germline loops: CDR1 SGHAT, CDR2 FQNNGV. This CDR3 spans 14 amino acids. V was pared by 5 bases and J by 0 bases, with 10 bases between. Based on the CDR3 plus reference TRBV11-2 and TRBJ1-1, the full variable domain is EAGVAQSPRYKIIEKRQSVAFWCNPISGHATLYWYQQILGQGPKLLIQFQNNGVVDDSQLPKDRFSAERLKGVDSTLKIQPAKLEDSAVYLCASSVQAMNTEAFFGQGTRLTVV.

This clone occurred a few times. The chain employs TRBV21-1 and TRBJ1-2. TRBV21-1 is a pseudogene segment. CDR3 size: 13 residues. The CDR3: CASNWDWFGGYTF. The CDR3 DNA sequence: TGTGCCAGCAATTGGGACTGGTTCGGTGGCTACACCTTC.

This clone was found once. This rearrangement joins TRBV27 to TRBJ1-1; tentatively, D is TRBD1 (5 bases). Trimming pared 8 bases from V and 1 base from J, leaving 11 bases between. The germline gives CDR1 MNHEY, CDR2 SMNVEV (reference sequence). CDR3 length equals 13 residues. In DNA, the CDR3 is TGTGCCAGCTTCAGGGTAGCGAACACTGAAGCTTTCTTT. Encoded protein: CASFRVANTEAFF.